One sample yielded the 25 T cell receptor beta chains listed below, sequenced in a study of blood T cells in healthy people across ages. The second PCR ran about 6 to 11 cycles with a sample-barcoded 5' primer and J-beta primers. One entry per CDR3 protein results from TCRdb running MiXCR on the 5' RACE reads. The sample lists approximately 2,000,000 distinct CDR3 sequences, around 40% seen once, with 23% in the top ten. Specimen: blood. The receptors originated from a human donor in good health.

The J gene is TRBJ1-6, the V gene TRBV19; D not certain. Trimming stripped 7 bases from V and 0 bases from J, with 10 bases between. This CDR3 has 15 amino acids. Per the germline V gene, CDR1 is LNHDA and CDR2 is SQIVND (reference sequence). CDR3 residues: CASIPSSSYNSPLHF. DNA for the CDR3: TGTGCCAGTATCCCCTCGAGCTCCTATAATTCACCCCTCCACTTT.

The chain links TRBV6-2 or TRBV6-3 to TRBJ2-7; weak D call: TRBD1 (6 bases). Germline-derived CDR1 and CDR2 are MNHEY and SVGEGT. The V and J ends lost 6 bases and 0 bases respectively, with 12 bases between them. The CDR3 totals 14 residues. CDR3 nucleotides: TGTGCCAGCAGGCTCTGGACAGACTCCTACGAGCAGTACTTC. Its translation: CASRLWTDSYEQYF.

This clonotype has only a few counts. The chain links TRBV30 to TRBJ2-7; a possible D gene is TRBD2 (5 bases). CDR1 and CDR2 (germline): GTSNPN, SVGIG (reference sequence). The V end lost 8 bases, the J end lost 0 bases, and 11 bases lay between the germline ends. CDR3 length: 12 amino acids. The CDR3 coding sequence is TGTGCCGGAGGACGGATCTCCTACGAGCAGTACTTC. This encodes CAGGRISYEQYF.

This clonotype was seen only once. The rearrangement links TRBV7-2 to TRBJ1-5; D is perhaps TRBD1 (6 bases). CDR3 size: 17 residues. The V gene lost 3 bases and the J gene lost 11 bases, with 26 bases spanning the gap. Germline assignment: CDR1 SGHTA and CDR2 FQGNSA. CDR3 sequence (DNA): TGTGCCAGCAGCTTGATTAGCGGGGGGCAGGGTGAAGAGACCCAGCATTTT. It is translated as CASSLISGGQGEETQHF.

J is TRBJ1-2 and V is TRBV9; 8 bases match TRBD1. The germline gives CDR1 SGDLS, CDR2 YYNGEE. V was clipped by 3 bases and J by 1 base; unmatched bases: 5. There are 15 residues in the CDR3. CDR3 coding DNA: TGTGCCAGCAGCGCGACAGGGGCCGATAACTATGGCTACACCTTC. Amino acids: CASSATGADNYGYTF.

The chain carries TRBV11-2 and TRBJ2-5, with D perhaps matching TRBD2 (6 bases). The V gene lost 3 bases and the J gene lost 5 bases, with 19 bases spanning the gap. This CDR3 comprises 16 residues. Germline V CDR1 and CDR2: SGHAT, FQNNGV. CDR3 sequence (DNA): TGTGCCAGCAGCTTTAATCCGGGACGGGGGTCGGAGACCCAGTACTTC. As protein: CASSFNPGRGSETQYF.

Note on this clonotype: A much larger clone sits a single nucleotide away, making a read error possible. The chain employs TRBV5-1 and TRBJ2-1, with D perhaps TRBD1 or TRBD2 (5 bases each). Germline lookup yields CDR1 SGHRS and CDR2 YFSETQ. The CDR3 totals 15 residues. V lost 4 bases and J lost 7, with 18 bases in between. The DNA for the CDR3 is TGCGCCAGCAGCGGAGGACAAAAGCGTGGTAATGAGCAGTTCTTC. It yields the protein CASSGGQKRGNEQFF.

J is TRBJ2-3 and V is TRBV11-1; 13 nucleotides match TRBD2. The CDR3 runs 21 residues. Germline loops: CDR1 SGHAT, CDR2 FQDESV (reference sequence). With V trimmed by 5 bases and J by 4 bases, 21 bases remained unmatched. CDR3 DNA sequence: TGTGCCAGCAGCCGTCCGGGGGGGCGCCCGGGACTAGCGGGGACGGCAGATACGCAGTATTTT. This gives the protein CASSRPGGRPGLAGTADTQYF. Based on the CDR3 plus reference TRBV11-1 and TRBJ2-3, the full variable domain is EAEVAQSPRYKITEKSQAVAFWCDPISGHATLYWYRQILGQGPELLVQFQDESVVDDSQLPKDRFSAERLKGVDSTLKIQPAELGDSAMYLCASSRPGGRPGLAGTADTQYFGPGTRLTVL.

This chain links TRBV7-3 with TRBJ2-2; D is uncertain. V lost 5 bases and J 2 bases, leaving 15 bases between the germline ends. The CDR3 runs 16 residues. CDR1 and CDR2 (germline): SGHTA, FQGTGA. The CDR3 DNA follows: TGTGCCAGCAGCCCTCTGGTCAAGCTTAACACCGGGGAGCTGTTTTTT. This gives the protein CASSPLVKLNTGELFF.

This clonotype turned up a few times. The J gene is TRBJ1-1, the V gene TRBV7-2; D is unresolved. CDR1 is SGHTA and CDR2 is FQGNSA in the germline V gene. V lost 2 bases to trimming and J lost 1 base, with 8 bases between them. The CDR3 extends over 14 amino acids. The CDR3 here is CASSLLQANTEAFF. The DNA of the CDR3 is TGTGCCAGCAGCTTATTACAAGCGAACACTGAAGCTTTCTTT. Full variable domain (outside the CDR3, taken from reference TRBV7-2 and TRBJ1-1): GAGVSQSPSNKVTEKGKDVELRCDPISGHTALYWYRQSLGQGLEFLIYFQGNSAPDKSGLPSDRFSAERTGGSVSTLTIQRTQQEDSAVYLCASSLLQANTEAFFGQGTRLTVV.

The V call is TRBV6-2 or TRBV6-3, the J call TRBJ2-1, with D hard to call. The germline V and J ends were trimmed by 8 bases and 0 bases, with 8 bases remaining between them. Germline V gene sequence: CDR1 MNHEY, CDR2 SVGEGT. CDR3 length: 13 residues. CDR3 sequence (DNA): TGTGCCAGCGGCGCTGGCTCCTACAATGAGCAGTTCTTC. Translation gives CASGAGSYNEQFF.

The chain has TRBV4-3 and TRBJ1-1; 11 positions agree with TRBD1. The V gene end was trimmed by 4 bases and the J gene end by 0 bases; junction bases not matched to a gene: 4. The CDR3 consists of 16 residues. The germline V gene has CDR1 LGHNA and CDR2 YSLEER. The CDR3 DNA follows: TGCGCCAGCAGCCTGGGACAGGGGGTCCTGAACACTGAAGCTTTCTTT. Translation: CASSLGQGVLNTEAFF.

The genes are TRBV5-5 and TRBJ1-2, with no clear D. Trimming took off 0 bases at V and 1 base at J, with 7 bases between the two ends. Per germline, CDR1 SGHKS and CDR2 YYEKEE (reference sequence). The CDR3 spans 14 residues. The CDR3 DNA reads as TGTGCCAGCAGCTTGGCCCGTAATAACTATGGCTACACCTTC. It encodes CASSLARNNYGYTF. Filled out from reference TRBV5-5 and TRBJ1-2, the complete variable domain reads DAGVTQSPTHLIKTRGQQVTLRCSPISGHKSVSWYQQVLGQGPQFIFQYYEKEERGRGNFPDRFSARQFPNYSSELNVNALLLGDSALYLCASSLARNNYGYTFGSGTRLTVV.

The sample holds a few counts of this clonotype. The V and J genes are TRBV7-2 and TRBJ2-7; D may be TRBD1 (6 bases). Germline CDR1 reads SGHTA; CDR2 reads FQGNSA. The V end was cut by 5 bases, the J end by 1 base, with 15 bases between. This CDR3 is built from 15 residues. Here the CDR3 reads CASSLYRTGSYEQYF. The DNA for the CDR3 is TGTGCCAGCAGCCTATACCGAACAGGGTCCTACGAGCAGTACTTC. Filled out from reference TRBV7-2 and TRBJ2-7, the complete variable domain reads GAGVSQSPSNKVTEKGKDVELRCDPISGHTALYWYRQSLGQGLEFLIYFQGNSAPDKSGLPSDRFSAERTGGSVSTLTIQRTQQEDSAVYLCASSLYRTGSYEQYFGPGTRLTVT.

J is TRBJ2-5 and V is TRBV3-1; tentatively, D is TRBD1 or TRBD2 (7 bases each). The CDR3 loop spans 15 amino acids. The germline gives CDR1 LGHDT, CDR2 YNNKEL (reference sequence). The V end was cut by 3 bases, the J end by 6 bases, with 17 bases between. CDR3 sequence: CASSHSTGEGKTQYF. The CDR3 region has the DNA TGTGCCAGCAGCCACTCCACAGGGGAGGGAAAGACCCAGTACTTC.

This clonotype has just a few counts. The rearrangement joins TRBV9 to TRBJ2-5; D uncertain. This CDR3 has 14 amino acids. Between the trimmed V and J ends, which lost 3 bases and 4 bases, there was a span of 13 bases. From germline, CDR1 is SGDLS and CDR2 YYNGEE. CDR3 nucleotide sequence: TGTGCCAGCAGCGGGGGATTAGGTTCAGAGACCCAGTACTTC. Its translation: CASSGGLGSETQYF.

Here the CDR3 reads CASGLGLGSRPDTQYF. The CDR3 nucleotides read TGTGCTAGTGGTTTGGGTTTAGGGTCTAGGCCAGATACGCAGTATTTT. The chain has TRBV12-5 and TRBJ2-3; D remains ambiguous. Germline CDR1 LGHNT, CDR2 FRNRAP. Trimming took 1 base from V and 4 from J, leaving 15 bases between them. The CDR3 extends over 16 amino acids. The full variable domain, completed using reference TRBV12-5 and TRBJ2-3, is DARVTQTPRHKVTEMGQEVTMRCQPILGHNTVFWYRQTMMQGLELLAYFRNRAPLDDSGMPKDRFSAEMPDATLATLKIQPSEPRDSAVYFCASGLGLGSRPDTQYFGPGTRLTVL.

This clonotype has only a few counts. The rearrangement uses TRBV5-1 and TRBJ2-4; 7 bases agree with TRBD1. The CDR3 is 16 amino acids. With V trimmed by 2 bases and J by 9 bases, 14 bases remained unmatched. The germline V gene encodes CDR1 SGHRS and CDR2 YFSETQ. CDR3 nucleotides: TGCGCCAGCAGCTTTGGAGGAACAGGGGATGTTGTCATTCAGTACTTC. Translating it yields CASSFGGTGDVVIQYF.

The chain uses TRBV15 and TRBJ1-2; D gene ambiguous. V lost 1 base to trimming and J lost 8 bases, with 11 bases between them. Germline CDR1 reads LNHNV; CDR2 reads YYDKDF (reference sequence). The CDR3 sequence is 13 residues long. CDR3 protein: CATSRGAPAGYTF. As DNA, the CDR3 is TGTGCCACCAGCAGAGGAGCACCGGCGGGCTACACCTTC.

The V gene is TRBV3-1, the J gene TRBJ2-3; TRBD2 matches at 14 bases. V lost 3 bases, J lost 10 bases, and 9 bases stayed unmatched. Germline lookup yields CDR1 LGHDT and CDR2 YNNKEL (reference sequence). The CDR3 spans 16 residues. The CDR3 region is CASSQETSGGDFAQYF. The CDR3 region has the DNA TGTGCCAGCAGCCAGGAGACTAGCGGGGGGGACTTTGCGCAGTATTTT.

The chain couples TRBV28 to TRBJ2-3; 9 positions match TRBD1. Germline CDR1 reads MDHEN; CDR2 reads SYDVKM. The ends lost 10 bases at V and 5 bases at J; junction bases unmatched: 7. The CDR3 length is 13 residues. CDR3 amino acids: CATRQGVLDTQYF. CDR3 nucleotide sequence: TGTGCCACCAGACAGGGGGTTCTAGATACGCAGTATTTT. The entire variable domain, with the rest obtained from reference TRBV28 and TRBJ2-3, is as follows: DVKVTQSSRYLVKRTGEKVFLECVQDMDHENMFWYRQDPGLGLRLIYFSYDVKMKEKGDIPEGYSVSREKKERFSLILESASTNQTSMYLCATRQGVLDTQYFGPGTRLTVL.

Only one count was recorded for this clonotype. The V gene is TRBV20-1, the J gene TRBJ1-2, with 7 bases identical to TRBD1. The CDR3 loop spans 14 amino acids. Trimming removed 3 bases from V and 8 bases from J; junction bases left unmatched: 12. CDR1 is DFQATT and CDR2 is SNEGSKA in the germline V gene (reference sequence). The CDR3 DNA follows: TGCAGTGCTAGCCCCTGGGAGGGGGCGCACGGCTACACCTTC. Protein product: CSASPWEGAHGYTF.

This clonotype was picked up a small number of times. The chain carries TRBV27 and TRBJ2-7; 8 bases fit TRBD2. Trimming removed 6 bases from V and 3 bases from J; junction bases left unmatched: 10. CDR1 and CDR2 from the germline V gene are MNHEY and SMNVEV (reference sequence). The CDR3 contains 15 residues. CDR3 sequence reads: CASRLTGLAGYEQYF. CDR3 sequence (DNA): TGTGCCAGCAGGTTAACTGGACTAGCAGGCTACGAGCAGTACTTC.

This CDR3 reads CASQEEVSSFF. CDR3 coding DNA: TGTGCCAGCCAAGAGGAGGTCTCGTCGTTCTTC. V is TRBV2 and J is TRBJ2-1; tentative D call: TRBD2 (5 bases). The CDR3 is made up of 11 amino acids. Trimming stripped 8 bases from V and 15 bases from J, with 17 bases between. CDR1 and CDR2 from the germline V gene are SNHLY and FYNNEI.

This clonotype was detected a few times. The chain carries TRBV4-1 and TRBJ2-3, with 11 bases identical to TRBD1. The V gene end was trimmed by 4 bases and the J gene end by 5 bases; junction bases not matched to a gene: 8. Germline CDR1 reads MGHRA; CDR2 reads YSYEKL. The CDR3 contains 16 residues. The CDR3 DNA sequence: TGCGCCAGCAGCCTCGGGACAGGGGGGGCTTTAGATACGCAGTATTTT. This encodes CASSLGTGGALDTQYF.